Only a few counts were recorded for the clone carrying this T cell receptor (beta chain). The antigen is undetermined. The source of the sample is a study of T cell responses to AZD1222 COVID-19 vaccine. Study results and caveats: Donors skewed white British and female; clonal diversity was possibly underestimated. Baseline testing showed seropositivity in only six or seven AZD1222 recipients.

Method: immunoSEQ multiplex PCR; TCRdb's copy keeps in-frame clones and lacks some. This sample yields about 97,000 clones, of which around nine tenths are seen a single time; roughly 2.8% belongs to the top ten. The V gene lost 2 bases and the J gene lost 3 bases, with 22 bases spanning the gap. This CDR3 is 18 amino acids long. The germline CDR1 and CDR2 sequences are SNHLY and FYNNEI. Sequencing used peripheral blood, obtained on day 0 of AZD1222 vaccination. The chain carries TRBV2 and TRBJ1-2; D might be TRBD1 (5 bases). The sequence was obtained from an adult in good health. The CDR3 coding sequence is TGTGCCAGCAGTGAAACCTGGGGTATCGGAAGAGGGGACTATGGCTACACCTTC. Translated: CASSETWGIGRGDYGYTF.